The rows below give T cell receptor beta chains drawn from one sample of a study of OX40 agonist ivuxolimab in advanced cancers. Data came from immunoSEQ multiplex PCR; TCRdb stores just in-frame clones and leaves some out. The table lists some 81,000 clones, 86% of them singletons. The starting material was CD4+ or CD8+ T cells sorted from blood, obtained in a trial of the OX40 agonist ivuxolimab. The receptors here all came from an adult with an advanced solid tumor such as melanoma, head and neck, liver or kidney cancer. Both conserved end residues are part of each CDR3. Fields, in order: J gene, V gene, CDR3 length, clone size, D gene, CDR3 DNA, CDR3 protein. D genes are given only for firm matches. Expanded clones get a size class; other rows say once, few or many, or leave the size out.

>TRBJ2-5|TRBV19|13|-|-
TGTGCCAGTAGTGAGGGGGGGAGAGAGACCCAGTACTTC
CASSEGGRETQYF
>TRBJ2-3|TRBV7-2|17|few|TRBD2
TGTGCCAGCAGCTTGCTAGCGGGGGACCCTAGCACAGATACGCAGTATTTT
CASSLLAGDPSTDTQYF
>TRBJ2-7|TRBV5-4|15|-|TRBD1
TGTGCCAGCAGCTTATTGGGGACAGGATCCTACGAGCAGTACTTC
CASSLLGTGSYEQYF
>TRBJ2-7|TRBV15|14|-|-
TGTGCCACCAGCAGAGACAGGGGAATCTACGAGCAGTACTTC
CATSRDRGIYEQYF
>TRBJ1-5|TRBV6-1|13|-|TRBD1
TGTGCCAGCAACAGACAGGGGCTCCAGCCCCAGCATTTT
CASNRQGLQPQHF
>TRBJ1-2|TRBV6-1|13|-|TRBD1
TGTGCCAGCAGTGACAACAGGGGGCAAGGCTACACCTTC
CASSDNRGQGYTF
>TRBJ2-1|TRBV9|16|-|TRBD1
TGTGCCAGCAGCGTAGGGACAGGAAGCTCCTACAATGAGCAGTTCTTC
CASSVGTGSSYNEQFF
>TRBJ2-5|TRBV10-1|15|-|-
TGCGCCAGCAGTGATGATCGGGACATAAGGGAGACCCAGTACTTC
CASSDDRDIRETQYF
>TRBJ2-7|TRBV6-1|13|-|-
TGTGCCGGAGGGGGCTCGGGCTCCTACGAGCAGTACTTC
CAGGGSGSYEQYF
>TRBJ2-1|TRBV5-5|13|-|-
TGTGCCAGCAGTCGCACCGAAAGAAATGAGCAGTTCTTC
CASSRTERNEQFF
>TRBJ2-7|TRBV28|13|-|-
TGTGCCAGCAGTCCCTCGGGGACAACAGAGCAGTACTTC
CASSPSGTTEQYF
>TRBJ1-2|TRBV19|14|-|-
TGTGCCAGTAGTCGCCCTACCAGGAACTATGGCTACACCTTC
CASSRPTRNYGYTF
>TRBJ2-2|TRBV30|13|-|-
TGTGCCTGGGACAGGCTCCGGGTCGGGGAGCTGTTTTTT
CAWDRLRVGELFF
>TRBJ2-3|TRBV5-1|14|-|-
TGCGCCAGCGGCGGGGGACAGAACACAGATACGCAGTATTTT
CASGGGQNTDTQYF
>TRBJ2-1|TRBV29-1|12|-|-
TGCAGCGTTGTACCCGGGGTCAATGAGCAGTTCTTC
CSVVPGVNEQFF
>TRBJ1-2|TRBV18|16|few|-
TGTGCCAGCTCACCCCCGGGCGACGGGATCTTCTATGGCTACACCTTC
CASSPPGDGIFYGYTF
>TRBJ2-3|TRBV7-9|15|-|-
TGTGCCAGCAGCTTATATCTGGCAGCCACAGATACGCAGTATTTT
CASSLYLAATDTQYF
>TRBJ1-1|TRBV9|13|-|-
TGTGCCAGCAGCGGCCTGGTGAACACTGAAGCTTTCTTT
CASSGLVNTEAFF
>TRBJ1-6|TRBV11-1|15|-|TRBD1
TGTGCCAGCAGTTACCGGACAGGGGGCGACCCACCCCTCCACTTT
CASSYRTGGDPPLHF
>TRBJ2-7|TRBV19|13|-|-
TGTGCCAGCACCCGGGCCCTGGGGTACGAGCAGTACTTC
CASTRALGYEQYF
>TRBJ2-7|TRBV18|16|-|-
TGTGCCAGCTCACCACTCGGGGGACAGACCTCCTACGAGCAGTACTTC
CASSPLGGQTSYEQYF
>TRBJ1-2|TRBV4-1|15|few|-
TGCGCCAGCAGCCAGGGATACAGGGTTGCCTATGGCTACACCTTC
CASSQGYRVAYGYTF
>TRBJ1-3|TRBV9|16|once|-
TGTGCCAGCAGCGTAGCCGGGACCGCCTCTGGAAACACCATATATTTT
CASSVAGTASGNTIYF
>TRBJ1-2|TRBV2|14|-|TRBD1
TGTGCCAGCAGAACAGGGACAGGGGGCTATGGCTACACCTTC
CASRTGTGGYGYTF
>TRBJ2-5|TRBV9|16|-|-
TGTGCCAGCAGCGTAGCATCGAGGGCTAGGGGAGAGACCCAGTACTTC
CASSVASRARGETQYF
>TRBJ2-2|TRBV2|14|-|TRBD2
TGTGCCAGCAGGCCGGGACTAGCTCCCGGGGAGCTGTTTTTT
CASRPGLAPGELFF
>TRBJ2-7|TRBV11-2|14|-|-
TGTGCCAGCAGCTTAGAGGGTCAGGGGAGCATCAGGTACTTC
CASSLEGQGSIRYF
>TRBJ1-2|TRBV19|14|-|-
TGTGCCAGTAGTATACCAGGGTGGAACTATGGCTACACCTTC
CASSIPGWNYGYTF
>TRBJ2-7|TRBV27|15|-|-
TGTGCCAGCAGTTTATACCCCCGCGTGGGCGGCGAGCAGTACTTC
CASSLYPRVGGEQYF
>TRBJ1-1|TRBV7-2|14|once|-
TGTGCCAGCAGGGGGGCCTGGAAGAACACTGAAGCTTTCTTT
CASRGAWKNTEAFF
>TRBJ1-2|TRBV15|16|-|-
TGTGCCACCAGCAGAGGGAAGGATCGAACTAACTATGGCTACACCTTC
CATSRGKDRTNYGYTF
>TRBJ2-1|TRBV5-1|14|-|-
TGCGCCAGCAGCTTGGTTGGTTCGGACAATGAGCAGTTCTTC
CASSLVGSDNEQFF
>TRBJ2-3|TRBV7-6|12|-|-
TGTGCCAGCAGCTTAGATAGAGATACGCAGTATTTT
CASSLDRDTQYF
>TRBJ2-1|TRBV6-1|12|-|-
TGTGCCAGCAGTGTCGGTTCACCCGAGCAGTTCTTC
CASSVGSPEQFF
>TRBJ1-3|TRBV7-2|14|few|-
TGTGCCAGCAGCTTAGGCGGCGCGCCAAACACCATATATTTT
CASSLGGAPNTIYF
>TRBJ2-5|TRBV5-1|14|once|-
TGCGCCAGCAGCCTGGCGTGGTCAGAAGAGACCCAGTACTTC
CASSLAWSEETQYF
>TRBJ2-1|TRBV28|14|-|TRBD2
TGTGCCAGCGTAGCGGGGGGCTCCTACAATGAGCAGTTCTTC
CASVAGGSYNEQFF
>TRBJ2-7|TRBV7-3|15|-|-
TGTGCCAGCAGCACGCAGGACGGGAGCTCCTACGAGCAGTACTTC
CASSTQDGSSYEQYF
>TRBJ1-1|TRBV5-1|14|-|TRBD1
TGCGCCAGCAGCCAACAGGGGGCCGGCACTGAAGCTTTCTTT
CASSQQGAGTEAFF
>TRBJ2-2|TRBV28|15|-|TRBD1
TGTGCCAGCTTCCCCGGGACAGAGAACACCGGGGAGCTGTTTTTT
CASFPGTENTGELFF
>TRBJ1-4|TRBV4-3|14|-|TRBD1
TGCGCCAGCAGCCCTCGGACAGGGGATGAAAAACTGTTTTTT
CASSPRTGDEKLFF